A selection of T cell receptor beta chains follows, all from one sample in a study of beta chain features in type 1 diabetes. Assay used: immunoSEQ multiplex PCR; TCRdb lists only in-frame clones, some missing. The sample includes over 500,000 clones, less than 20% of them seen just once. Input material: naive CD4+ T cells from blood. Source of these receptors: a man between 18 and 35 years old in good health. Both conserved end residues are part of each CDR3. D genes are given only for firm matches. Clone size is shown for a subset of rows, as once, few, many or a class of expanded clone.

j_call: TRBJ2-5; v_call: TRBV5-6; clone_size: few; d_call: NA; cdr3_nt: TGTGCCAGCAGCTTTTCCACAGGGCAAGAGACCCAGTACTTC; cdr3_aa: CASSFSTGQETQYF
j_call: TRBJ2-6; v_call: TRBV4-3; clone_size: NA; d_call: TRBD2; cdr3_nt: TGCGCCAGCAGCCAAGATCCGGGAGGATTTTCCGGGGCCAACGTCCTGACTTTC; cdr3_aa: CASSQDPGGFSGANVLTF
j_call: TRBJ1-1; v_call: TRBV5-1; clone_size: NA; d_call: NA; cdr3_nt: TGCGCCAGCAGCGACAGAGGGTCTAACACTGAAGCTTTCTTT; cdr3_aa: CASSDRGSNTEAFF
j_call: TRBJ2-7; v_call: TRBV6-5; clone_size: NA; d_call: TRBD1; cdr3_nt: TGTGCCAGCAGTCCCGGGACAGGGACGCGCTACGAGCAGTACTTC; cdr3_aa: CASSPGTGTRYEQYF
j_call: TRBJ2-1; v_call: TRBV5-1; clone_size: NA; d_call: TRBD2; cdr3_nt: TGCGCCAGCACCCGGGGGGGCCTTTGGAATGAGCAGTTCTTC; cdr3_aa: CASTRGGLWNEQFF
j_call: TRBJ1-5; v_call: TRBV7-9; clone_size: NA; d_call: NA; cdr3_nt: TGTGCCAGCACCCTTTCGGGAAATCAGCCCCAGCATTTT; cdr3_aa: CASTLSGNQPQHF
j_call: TRBJ1-1; v_call: TRBV18; clone_size: NA; d_call: NA; cdr3_nt: TGTGCCAGCTCACCAATCCAAAAGGGGAACACTGAAGCTTTCTTT; cdr3_aa: CASSPIQKGNTEAFF
j_call: TRBJ1-2; v_call: TRBV6-5; clone_size: NA; d_call: NA; cdr3_nt: TGTGCCAGCAGTTACTCAGGCTCTGTACCTAACTATGGCTACACCTTC; cdr3_aa: CASSYSGSVPNYGYTF
j_call: TRBJ1-2; v_call: TRBV7-3; clone_size: few; d_call: NA; cdr3_nt: TGTGCCAGCAGCTTAAATTCTCAGGGAGACTACACCTTC; cdr3_aa: CASSLNSQGDYTF
j_call: TRBJ1-2; v_call: TRBV5-1; clone_size: few; d_call: NA; cdr3_nt: TGCGCCAGCAGCTTGCCCGAAGACGCCAACTATGGCTACACCTTC; cdr3_aa: CASSLPEDANYGYTF
j_call: TRBJ2-7; v_call: TRBV29-1; clone_size: few; d_call: NA; cdr3_nt: TGCAGCGTTGATCACCCCAGCTCCTACGAGCAGTACTTC; cdr3_aa: CSVDHPSSYEQYF
j_call: TRBJ2-5; v_call: TRBV7-8; clone_size: NA; d_call: NA; cdr3_nt: TGTGCCAGCAGCTGGGACGCACAAGAGACCCAGTACTTC; cdr3_aa: CASSWDAQETQYF
j_call: TRBJ2-6; v_call: TRBV28; clone_size: NA; d_call: NA; cdr3_nt: TGTGCCAGCAGTGCCACAGGGCACTCTGGGGCCAACGTCCTGACTTTC; cdr3_aa: CASSATGHSGANVLTF
j_call: TRBJ2-2; v_call: TRBV9; clone_size: NA; d_call: TRBD1; cdr3_nt: TGTGCCAGCAGCACCCGGACAGGGCTCACCGGGGAGCTGTTTTTT; cdr3_aa: CASSTRTGLTGELFF
j_call: TRBJ2-7; v_call: TRBV11-2; clone_size: NA; d_call: NA; cdr3_nt: TGTGCCAGCAGCCGACAGAGGCTTGACGAGCAGTACTTC; cdr3_aa: CASSRQRLDEQYF
j_call: TRBJ1-1; v_call: TRBV19; clone_size: few; d_call: NA; cdr3_nt: TGTGCCAGTAGTCCCCGGATGACTGAAGCTTTCTTT; cdr3_aa: CASSPRMTEAFF
j_call: TRBJ2-1; v_call: TRBV6-6; clone_size: few; d_call: TRBD2; cdr3_nt: TGTGCCAGCAGGACTAGCGGGGGGTTCAATGAGCAGTTCTTC; cdr3_aa: CASRTSGGFNEQFF
j_call: TRBJ2-1; v_call: TRBV6-1; clone_size: few; d_call: TRBD2; cdr3_nt: TGTGCCAGCAGTGCTCGAGCGGGAGCGGGGAACAATGAGCAGTTCTTC; cdr3_aa: CASSARAGAGNNEQFF
j_call: TRBJ2-7; v_call: TRBV7-2; clone_size: many; d_call: NA; cdr3_nt: TGTGCCAGCAGCTTAGTCAGCTACGAGCAGTACTTC; cdr3_aa: CASSLVSYEQYF
j_call: TRBJ2-7; v_call: TRBV5-1; clone_size: NA; d_call: TRBD2; cdr3_nt: TGCGCCAGCTCCCCGGCTAGCGGTTTCTACGAGCAGTACTTC; cdr3_aa: CASSPASGFYEQYF
j_call: TRBJ1-1; v_call: TRBV2; clone_size: few; d_call: NA; cdr3_nt: TGTGCCAGCAGTTCACAGGGTTCCATGAACACTGAAGCTTTCTTT; cdr3_aa: CASSSQGSMNTEAFF
j_call: TRBJ2-5; v_call: TRBV27; clone_size: NA; d_call: NA; cdr3_nt: TGTGCCAGCAGTTTATCGTTCTGGGAGACCCAGTACTTC; cdr3_aa: CASSLSFWETQYF
j_call: TRBJ2-1; v_call: TRBV5-6; clone_size: few; d_call: NA; cdr3_nt: TGTGCCACAATCAAGCAGGGGGAGGACAATGAGCAGTTCTTC; cdr3_aa: CATIKQGEDNEQFF
j_call: TRBJ2-7; v_call: TRBV5-1; clone_size: NA; d_call: NA; cdr3_nt: TGCGCCAGCAGACTGGGGCCTCCCAAAGGCGGCTACGAGCAGTACTTC; cdr3_aa: CASRLGPPKGGYEQYF
j_call: TRBJ2-3; v_call: TRBV4-3; clone_size: NA; d_call: TRBD2; cdr3_nt: TGCGCCAGCAGCCGGAAGACTACTTCTACGGGGGGTACGCAGTATTTT; cdr3_aa: CASSRKTTSTGGTQYF
j_call: TRBJ1-1; v_call: TRBV2; clone_size: few; d_call: NA; cdr3_nt: TGTGCCAGCAGTGTGAGGAACACTGAAGCTTTCTTT; cdr3_aa: CASSVRNTEAFF
j_call: TRBJ1-3; v_call: TRBV28; clone_size: few; d_call: NA; cdr3_nt: TGTGCCAGCAGTCCGAAGGATTACACCATATATTTT; cdr3_aa: CASSPKDYTIYF
j_call: TRBJ2-3; v_call: TRBV4-1; clone_size: few; d_call: TRBD2; cdr3_nt: TGCGCCAGCAGCCATCGACTAGCGGGGGAGACAGATACGCAGTATTTT; cdr3_aa: CASSHRLAGETDTQYF
j_call: TRBJ1-1; v_call: TRBV28; clone_size: once; d_call: TRBD1; cdr3_nt: TGTGCCAGTCAGGGACAGGGGGACACTGAAGCTTTCTTT; cdr3_aa: CASQGQGDTEAFF
j_call: TRBJ1-5; v_call: TRBV7-2; clone_size: few; d_call: NA; cdr3_nt: TGTGCCAGCAGCTTAAGCCTCGGGGGCCCTCCTTGGCATTTT; cdr3_aa: CASSLSLGGPPWHF
j_call: TRBJ2-7; v_call: TRBV10-3; clone_size: many; d_call: NA; cdr3_nt: TGTGCCATCAGGACCGGGAACTACGAGCAGTACTTC; cdr3_aa: CAIRTGNYEQYF
j_call: TRBJ2-1; v_call: TRBV10-3; clone_size: few; d_call: TRBD2; cdr3_nt: TGTGCCATCGCCGCTAGCGGGATTCCGGGCAATGAGCAGTTCTTC; cdr3_aa: CAIAASGIPGNEQFF
j_call: TRBJ2-1; v_call: TRBV6-5; clone_size: few; d_call: NA; cdr3_nt: TGTGCCAGCCTCCAGACAGGCCTCTACAATGAGCAGTTCTTC; cdr3_aa: CASLQTGLYNEQFF
j_call: TRBJ1-5; v_call: TRBV30; clone_size: NA; d_call: NA; cdr3_nt: TGTGCCTGGAGTAGGGGTAGCAATCAGCCCCAGCATTTT; cdr3_aa: CAWSRGSNQPQHF
j_call: TRBJ1-4; v_call: TRBV30; clone_size: NA; d_call: NA; cdr3_nt: TGTGCCTGGAGTCATCTCGGACAGCGTAATGAAAAACTGTTTTTT; cdr3_aa: CAWSHLGQRNEKLFF
j_call: TRBJ2-7; v_call: TRBV11-1; clone_size: NA; d_call: TRBD2; cdr3_nt: TGTGCCAGCAGCCCCTCGGGACTAGCGGGAGGGCAGTACTTC; cdr3_aa: CASSPSGLAGGQYF
j_call: TRBJ2-2; v_call: TRBV4-3; clone_size: NA; d_call: NA; cdr3_nt: TGCGCCAGCAGAAACGACGGTACAGGGAGGACCGGGGAGCTGTTTTTT; cdr3_aa: CASRNDGTGRTGELFF
j_call: TRBJ1-2; v_call: TRBV7-9; clone_size: few; d_call: NA; cdr3_nt: TGTGCCAGCAGCTTATCAGGGGCCAAACTAGGGGGCTACACCTTC; cdr3_aa: CASSLSGAKLGGYTF
j_call: TRBJ1-1; v_call: TRBV7-2; clone_size: few; d_call: NA; cdr3_nt: TGTGCCAGCAGGTCGGGAGGGGTCTTGGTCGGTGAAGCTTTCTTT; cdr3_aa: CASRSGGVLVGEAFF
j_call: TRBJ2-6; v_call: TRBV5-1; clone_size: few; d_call: NA; cdr3_nt: TGCGCCAGCAGCTTGACGCAAGGGCTGGGGGCCAACGTCCTGACTTTC; cdr3_aa: CASSLTQGLGANVLTF
j_call: TRBJ2-7; v_call: TRBV29-1; clone_size: few; d_call: NA; cdr3_nt: TGCAGCGTTGATCAGCAGAGTTTACGAGAGCAGTACTTC; cdr3_aa: CSVDQQSLREQYF
j_call: TRBJ2-1; v_call: TRBV6-5; clone_size: NA; d_call: TRBD2; cdr3_nt: TGTGCCAGCAGTGCGCTAGCGGGAGTAGGGCAGTTCTTC; cdr3_aa: CASSALAGVGQFF
j_call: TRBJ1-4; v_call: TRBV28; clone_size: few; d_call: NA; cdr3_nt: TGTGCCAGCAGTTTGGGGCCCCGGGGGGAAAAACTGTTTTTT; cdr3_aa: CASSLGPRGEKLFF
j_call: TRBJ2-5; v_call: TRBV7-2; clone_size: few; d_call: TRBD2; cdr3_nt: TGTGCCAGCAGCCTACTGGGGGCTAGCGGGAGGGCCCGATCGACCCAGTACTTC; cdr3_aa: CASSLLGASGRARSTQYF
j_call: TRBJ1-5; v_call: TRBV27; clone_size: NA; d_call: NA; cdr3_nt: TGTGCCAGCAGTCTGGGGGCTCGCAGCAATCAGCCCCAGCATTTT; cdr3_aa: CASSLGARSNQPQHF
j_call: TRBJ1-4; v_call: TRBV2; clone_size: few; d_call: NA; cdr3_nt: TGTGCCAGCAGTTCTACGACAGGCCGCACTGAAAAACTGTTTTTT; cdr3_aa: CASSSTTGRTEKLFF
j_call: TRBJ2-4; v_call: TRBV7-8; clone_size: few; d_call: TRBD1; cdr3_nt: TGTGCCAGCAGCTTATTGACAGGGTCCGCCAAAAACATTCAGTACTTC; cdr3_aa: CASSLLTGSAKNIQYF
j_call: TRBJ1-2; v_call: TRBV7-2; clone_size: NA; d_call: NA; cdr3_nt: TGTGCCAGCAGCTTAGATAGATACGGGTCTAGCTATGGCTACACCTTC; cdr3_aa: CASSLDRYGSSYGYTF
j_call: TRBJ2-3; v_call: TRBV5-1; clone_size: NA; d_call: TRBD2; cdr3_nt: TGCGCCAGCAGCTCCGGGACTAGCGGGGCCCTGGATACGCAGTATTTT; cdr3_aa: CASSSGTSGALDTQYF
j_call: TRBJ1-5; v_call: TRBV28; clone_size: NA; d_call: NA; cdr3_nt: TGTGCCAGCAGCCTTCCGGACTGGAAGCAGCCCCAGCATTTT; cdr3_aa: CASSLPDWKQPQHF
j_call: TRBJ2-2; v_call: TRBV7-2; clone_size: NA; d_call: NA; cdr3_nt: TGTGCCAGCAGCTTATCCTTTCTAGCCGGGGAGCTGTTTTTT; cdr3_aa: CASSLSFLAGELFF
j_call: TRBJ2-7; v_call: TRBV2; clone_size: few; d_call: NA; cdr3_nt: TGTGCCAGCAAATTACGGACGGCTTCCTACGAGCAGTACTTC; cdr3_aa: CASKLRTASYEQYF
j_call: TRBJ1-1; v_call: TRBV7-9; clone_size: few; d_call: NA; cdr3_nt: TGTGCCAGCAGCTTCGACCCGAACACTGAAGCTTTCTTT; cdr3_aa: CASSFDPNTEAFF
j_call: TRBJ2-7; v_call: TRBV18; clone_size: few; d_call: TRBD1; cdr3_nt: TGTGCCAGCTCGCAGGGACAGGGCCAGGACCTTGGCTACGAGCAGTACTTC; cdr3_aa: CASSQGQGQDLGYEQYF
j_call: TRBJ2-2; v_call: TRBV23-1; clone_size: few; d_call: NA; cdr3_nt: TGCGCCAGCAGTCAAAAAACCCTGGGGGCTGGGGCGAACACCGGGGAGCTGTTTTTT; cdr3_aa: CASSQKTLGAGANTGELFF
j_call: TRBJ1-2; v_call: TRBV4-3; clone_size: few; d_call: NA; cdr3_nt: TGCGCCAGCAGCCCACCTGGAGGGCCCCATTATGGCTACACCTTC; cdr3_aa: CASSPPGGPHYGYTF
j_call: TRBJ2-7; v_call: TRBV9; clone_size: NA; d_call: TRBD1; cdr3_nt: TGTGCCAGCAGCGTAGCTGGAAGGACAGGCCCCTACGAGCAGTACTTC; cdr3_aa: CASSVAGRTGPYEQYF
j_call: TRBJ2-7; v_call: TRBV29-1; clone_size: NA; d_call: TRBD1; cdr3_nt: TGCAGCGTTGAGTTCGGGACAGGGGCGTACGAGCAGTACTTC; cdr3_aa: CSVEFGTGAYEQYF
j_call: TRBJ2-7; v_call: TRBV18; clone_size: NA; d_call: NA; cdr3_nt: TGTGCCAGCTCACAGCAGGGGCTCCACGAGCAGTACTTC; cdr3_aa: CASSQQGLHEQYF